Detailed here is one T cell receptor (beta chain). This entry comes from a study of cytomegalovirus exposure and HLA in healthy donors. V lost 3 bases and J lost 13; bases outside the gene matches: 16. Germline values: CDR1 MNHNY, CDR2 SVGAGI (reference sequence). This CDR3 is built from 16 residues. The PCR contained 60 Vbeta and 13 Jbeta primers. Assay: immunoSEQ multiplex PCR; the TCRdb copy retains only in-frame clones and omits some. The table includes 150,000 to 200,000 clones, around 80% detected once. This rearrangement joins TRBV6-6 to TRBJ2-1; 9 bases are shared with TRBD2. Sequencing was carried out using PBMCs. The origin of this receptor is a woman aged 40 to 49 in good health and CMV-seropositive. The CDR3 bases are TGTGCCAGCAGTTATGGGGGAGGCGGGAGGGCCGTTTCCCAGTTCTTC. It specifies CASSYGGGGRAVSQFF.